Below are 4 T cell receptor beta chains sequenced from a single sample in a study of T-cell memory formation after mild COVID-19 (dated by TCRdb to the early 2020s). The library was made by 5' RACE. The instrument given in TCRdb is Illumina NovaSeq 6000. TCRdb itself trimmed the public reads at Q25 with fastp, ran MiXCR and retained productive beta chains. Every CDR3 protein is listed once, alongside the most common genes and DNA of its rows. Present in this sample are about 160,000 distinct CDR3 sequences, roughly 28% of which were seen just once. Around 11% of the sample is taken by the ten largest. The sequencing sample was made of PBMCs or a T cell subset sorted from them (not recorded which). All receptors derive from an adult woman who had mild COVID-19 (a few samples of this study predate the infection). The sample titles of this study are shuffled in the database, so cell type and time point are left out; the donor was told from shared clones.

This sequence joins TRBV3-1 and TRBJ2-1; TRBD2 matches 8 bases. Germline-derived CDR1 and CDR2 are LGHDT and YNNKEL (reference sequence). V was pared by 0 bases and J by 5 bases, with 9 bases of the junction left unmatched. The CDR3 runs 17 residues. The CDR3: CASSQEGGGGPNNEQFF. The CDR3 nucleotides read TGTGCCAGCAGCCAAGAAGGTGGCGGGGGGCCCAACAATGAGCAGTTCTTC.

The rearrangement uses TRBV12-3 or TRBV12-4 and TRBJ1-1; no reliable D call. The V and J ends lost 2 bases and 6 bases respectively, with 10 bases between them. This CDR3 region has 13 residues. CDR3 region: CASSLYPGAEAFF. CDR3 DNA: TGTGCCAGCAGTTTATACCCTGGGGCTGAAGCTTTCTTT.

This chain joins TRBV12-3 or TRBV12-4 and TRBJ2-7; D may be TRBD1 or TRBD2 (5 bases each). The CDR3 is made up of 16 amino acids. V lost 5 bases, J lost 2 bases, and 19 bases lay in between. The CDR3: CASSVSEGRSAYEQYF. CDR3 DNA sequence: TGTGCCAGCAGTGTCAGTGAGGGGCGATCCGCCTACGAGCAGTACTTC.

This clonotype has just a few counts. The rearrangement links TRBV20-1 to TRBJ1-5; D ambiguous. The CDR3 is 13 residues long. Trimming removed 0 bases from V and 6 bases from J, with 9 bases in between. CDR1 is DFQATT and CDR2 is SNEGSKA in the germline V gene (reference sequence). CDR3: CSARDTLGQPQHF. CDR3 coding DNA: TGCAGTGCTAGAGACACACTGGGTCAGCCCCAGCATTTT.